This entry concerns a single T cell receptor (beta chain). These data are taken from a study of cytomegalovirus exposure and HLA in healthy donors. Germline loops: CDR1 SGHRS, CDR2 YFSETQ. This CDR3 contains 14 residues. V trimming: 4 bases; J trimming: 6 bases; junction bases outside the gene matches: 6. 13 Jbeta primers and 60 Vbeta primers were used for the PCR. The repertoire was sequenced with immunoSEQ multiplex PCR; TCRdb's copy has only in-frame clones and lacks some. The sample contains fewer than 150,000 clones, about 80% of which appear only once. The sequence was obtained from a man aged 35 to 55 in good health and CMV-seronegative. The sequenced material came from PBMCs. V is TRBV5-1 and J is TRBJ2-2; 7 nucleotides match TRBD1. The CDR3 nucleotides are TGCGCCAGCAGCATGGGACAGATCCCCGGGGAGCTGTTTTTT. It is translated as CASSMGQIPGELFF. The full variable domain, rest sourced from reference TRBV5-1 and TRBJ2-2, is KAGVTQTPRYLIKTRGQQVTLSCSPISGHRSVSWYQQTPGQGLQFLFEYFSETQRNKGNFPGRFSGRQFSNSRSEMNVSTLELGDSALYLCASSMGQIPGELFFGEGSRLTVL.